This is a list of T cell receptor beta chains from one sample in a study of blood T cell repertoires in COVID-19. The repertoire was sequenced with immunoSEQ multiplex PCR; TCRdb's copy has only in-frame clones and lacks some. The sample holds around 310,000 clones; around 87% are singletons and the top ten take around 0.98%. The sample consisted of peripheral blood. Every receptor here comes from a middle-aged woman with COVID-19, enrolled during active disease. Both conserved end residues are part of each CDR3. Each record gives: clone size, J gene, D gene, V gene, CDR3 length, CDR3 protein, CDR3 DNA. The D gene is left open where the match is weak. Size is omitted from some rows. Given values are once, few, many or a class for expanded clones.

NA,TRBJ2-5,NA,TRBV4-3,15,CASSRLWAGAETQYF,TGCGCCAGCAGCCGTCTCTGGGCAGGCGCAGAGACCCAGTACTTC
NA,TRBJ1-6,NA,TRBV6-5,14,CASSLDSYNSPLHF,TGTGCCAGCAGTTTAGACAGCTATAATTCACCCCTCCACTTT
NA,TRBJ2-2,NA,TRBV9,12,CASSVAVGELFF,TGTGCCAGCAGCGTAGCCGTCGGGGAGCTGTTTTTT
NA,TRBJ2-1,TRBD1,TRBV7-9,15,CASSLGTGSYNEQFF,TGTGCCAGCAGCTTGGGGACAGGCTCCTACAATGAGCAGTTCTTC
NA,TRBJ1-1,NA,TRBV6-2/TRBV6-3,14,CASSYAKQGAEAFF,TGTGCCAGCAGTTACGCTAAACAGGGCGCTGAAGCTTTCTTT
few,TRBJ1-5,NA,TRBV30,15,CAWSAGGLYNQPQHF,TGTGCCTGGAGTGCGGGAGGACTGTACAATCAGCCCCAGCATTTT
NA,TRBJ1-1,NA,TRBV12-3/TRBV12-4,13,CASSLRGGAQAFF,TGTGCCAGCAGTTTACGGGGGGGGGCCCAAGCTTTCTTT
NA,TRBJ2-4,TRBD1,TRBV27,17,CASSGEGGQGLKNIQYF,TGTGCCAGCAGTGGGGAAGGGGGACAGGGACTTAAAAACATTCAGTACTTC
NA,TRBJ2-2,NA,TRBV6-5,15,CASIPGSPNTGELFF,TGTGCCAGCATCCCGGGATCTCCGAACACCGGGGAGCTGTTTTTT
NA,TRBJ2-1,TRBD1,TRBV7-2,15,CASSLATGTYNEQFF,TGTGCCAGCAGCTTAGCGACAGGGACCTACAATGAGCAGTTCTTC
NA,TRBJ2-1,NA,TRBV5-1,15,CASSLQGTKYNEQFF,TGCGCCAGCAGCTTGCAGGGGACAAAATACAATGAGCAGTTCTTC
NA,TRBJ1-6,TRBD1,TRBV5-4,15,CASSSTGTGVSPLHF,TGTGCCAGCAGCTCCACCGGGACAGGGGTTTCACCCCTCCACTTT
NA,TRBJ2-3,NA,TRBV7-2,17,CASSPRTPRQGTDTQYF,TGTGCCAGCAGCCCTCGGACTCCCAGACAGGGCACAGATACGCAGTATTTT
NA,TRBJ2-7,NA,TRBV18,15,CASSPLDSPPAEQYF,TGTGCCAGCTCACCACTCGACAGCCCTCCCGCCGAGCAGTACTTC
NA,TRBJ1-6,NA,TRBV7-9,12,CASSPRNSPLHF,TGTGCCAGCAGCCCGCGGAATTCACCCCTCCACTTT
NA,TRBJ1-5,NA,TRBV7-2,14,CASSIGRGRQPQHF,TGTGCCAGCAGTATCGGGAGGGGACGTCAGCCCCAGCATTTT
NA,TRBJ2-1,TRBD1,TRBV2,14,CASNGQGSYNEQFF,TGTGCCAGCAATGGACAGGGTTCCTACAATGAGCAGTTCTTC
NA,TRBJ2-6,NA,TRBV4-1,16,CASSGLGDSGANVLTF,TGCGCCAGCAGCGGCCTCGGGGACTCTGGGGCCAACGTCCTGACTTTC
NA,TRBJ1-1,NA,TRBV29-1,13,CSVVGQLNTEAFF,TGCAGCGTTGTTGGACAGTTGAACACTGAAGCTTTCTTT
NA,TRBJ2-1,TRBD2,TRBV28,16,CASSHIRTSGSNEQFF,TGTGCCAGCAGTCACATCCGGACTAGCGGGAGCAATGAGCAGTTCTTC
NA,TRBJ1-1,NA,TRBV27,16,CASSFGALGMNTEAFF,TGTGCCAGCAGTTTCGGCGCATTGGGCATGAACACTGAAGCTTTCTTT
NA,TRBJ2-7,TRBD1,TRBV13,16,CASSLISGTGRYEQYF,TGTGCCAGCAGCTTGATTTCCGGGACAGGCCGATACGAGCAGTACTTC
NA,TRBJ1-2,TRBD1,TRBV24-1,15,CATSDPTGGYYGYTF,TGTGCCACCAGTGATCCGACAGGGGGGTACTATGGCTACACCTTC
NA,TRBJ1-5,TRBD1,TRBV5-5,15,CASSWGQGSNQPQHF,TGTGCCAGCAGCTGGGGACAGGGGAGCAATCAGCCCCAGCATTTT
NA,TRBJ1-2,TRBD1,TRBV28,16,CASRSGQGPSNYGYTF,TGTGCCAGCAGATCAGGACAGGGCCCCTCTAACTATGGCTACACCTTC
once,TRBJ2-2,NA,TRBV19,16,CASSLSLGAGGGELFF,TGTGCCAGTAGCCTATCTTTGGGGGCAGGTGGCGGGGAGCTGTTTTTT
NA,TRBJ1-3,NA,TRBV30,14,CAWSVGGVGNTIYF,TGTGCCTGGAGCGTAGGGGGAGTTGGAAACACCATATATTTT
NA,TRBJ2-3,TRBD1,TRBV2,15,CASSRDSTSTDTQYF,TGTGCCAGCAGTCGGGACAGCACGAGCACAGATACGCAGTATTTT